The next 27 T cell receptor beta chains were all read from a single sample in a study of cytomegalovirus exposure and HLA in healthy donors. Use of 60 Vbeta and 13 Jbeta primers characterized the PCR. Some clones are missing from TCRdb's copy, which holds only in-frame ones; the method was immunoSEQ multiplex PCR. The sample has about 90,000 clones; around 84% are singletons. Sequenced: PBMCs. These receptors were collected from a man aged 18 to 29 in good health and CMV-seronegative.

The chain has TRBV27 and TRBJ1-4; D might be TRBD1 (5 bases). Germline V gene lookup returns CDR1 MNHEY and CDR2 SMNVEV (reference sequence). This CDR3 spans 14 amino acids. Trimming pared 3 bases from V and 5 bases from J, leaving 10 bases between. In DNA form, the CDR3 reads TGTGCCAGCAGTTTCGCGGGGGAGAATGAAAAACTGTTTTTT. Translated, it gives CASSFAGENEKLFF.

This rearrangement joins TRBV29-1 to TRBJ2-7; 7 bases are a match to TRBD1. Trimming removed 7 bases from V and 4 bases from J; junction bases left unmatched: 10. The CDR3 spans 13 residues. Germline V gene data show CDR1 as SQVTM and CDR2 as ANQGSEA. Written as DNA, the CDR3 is TGCAGCGCCCTGGGCTTCAGGGGGTACGAGCAGTACTTC. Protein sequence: CSALGFRGYEQYF.

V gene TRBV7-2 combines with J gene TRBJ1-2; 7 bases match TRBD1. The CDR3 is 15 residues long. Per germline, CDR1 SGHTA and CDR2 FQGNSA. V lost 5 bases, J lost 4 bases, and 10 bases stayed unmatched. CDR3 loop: CASSGLTGLGYGYTF. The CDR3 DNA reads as TGTGCCAGCAGCGGCTTGACAGGGCTCGGCTATGGCTACACCTTC. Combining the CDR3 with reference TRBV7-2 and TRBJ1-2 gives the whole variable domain GAGVSQSPSNKVTEKGKDVELRCDPISGHTALYWYRQSLGQGLEFLIYFQGNSAPDKSGLPSDRFSAERTGGSVSTLTIQRTQQEDSAVYLCASSGLTGLGYGYTFGSGTRLTVV.

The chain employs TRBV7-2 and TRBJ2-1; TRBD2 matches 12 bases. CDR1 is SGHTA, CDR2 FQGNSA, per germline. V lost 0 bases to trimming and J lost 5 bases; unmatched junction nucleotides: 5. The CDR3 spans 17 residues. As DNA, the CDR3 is TGTGCCAGCAGCTTAGCGCATAGGACTAGCGGGAACAATGAGCAGTTCTTC. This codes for CASSLAHRTSGNNEQFF.

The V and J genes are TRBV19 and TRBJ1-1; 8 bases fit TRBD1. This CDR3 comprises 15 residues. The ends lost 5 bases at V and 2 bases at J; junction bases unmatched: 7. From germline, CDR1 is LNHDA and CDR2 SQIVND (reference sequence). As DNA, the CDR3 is TGTGCCAGTAGTTACCCGACAGGGGCCAACACTGAAGCTTTCTTT. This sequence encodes CASSYPTGANTEAFF.

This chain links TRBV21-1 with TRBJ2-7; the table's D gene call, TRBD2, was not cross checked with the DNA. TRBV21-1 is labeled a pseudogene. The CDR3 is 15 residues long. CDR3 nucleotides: TGTGCCAGCAGCAAAGTGGACCACGGGGAGCGCGAGCAGTACTTC. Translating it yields CASSKVDHGEREQYF.

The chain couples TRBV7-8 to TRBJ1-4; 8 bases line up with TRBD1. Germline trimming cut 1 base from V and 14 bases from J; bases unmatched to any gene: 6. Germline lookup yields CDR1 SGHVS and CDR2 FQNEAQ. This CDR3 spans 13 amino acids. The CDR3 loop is CASSLVTGGRLFF. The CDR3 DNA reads TGTGCCAGCAGCTTAGTCACAGGGGGGAGGCTGTTTTTT. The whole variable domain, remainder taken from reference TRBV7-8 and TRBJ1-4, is GAGVSQSPRYKVAKRGQDVALRCDPISGHVSLFWYQQALGQGPEFLTYFQNEAQLDKSGLPSDRFFAERPEGSVSTLKIQRTQQEDSAVYLCASSLVTGGRLFFGSGTQLSVL.

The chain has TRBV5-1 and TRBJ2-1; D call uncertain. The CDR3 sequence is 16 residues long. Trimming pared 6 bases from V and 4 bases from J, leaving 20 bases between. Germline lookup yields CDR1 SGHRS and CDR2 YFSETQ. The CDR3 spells CASTRERSVWYNEQFF. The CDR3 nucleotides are TGCGCCAGCACCCGAGAAAGATCGGTTTGGTACAATGAGCAGTTCTTC.

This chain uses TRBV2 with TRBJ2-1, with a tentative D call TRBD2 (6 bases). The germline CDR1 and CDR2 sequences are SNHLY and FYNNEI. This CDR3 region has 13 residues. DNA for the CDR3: TGTGCTCATGTCCGGGGGATACTCAATGAGCAGTTCTTC. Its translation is CAHVRGILNEQFF.

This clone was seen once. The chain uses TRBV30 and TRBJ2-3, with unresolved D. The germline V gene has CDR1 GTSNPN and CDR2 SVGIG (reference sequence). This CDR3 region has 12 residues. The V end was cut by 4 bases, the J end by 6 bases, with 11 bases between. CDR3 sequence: CAWKPVGDTQYF. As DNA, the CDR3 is TGTGCCTGGAAACCGGTCGGGGATACGCAGTATTTT.

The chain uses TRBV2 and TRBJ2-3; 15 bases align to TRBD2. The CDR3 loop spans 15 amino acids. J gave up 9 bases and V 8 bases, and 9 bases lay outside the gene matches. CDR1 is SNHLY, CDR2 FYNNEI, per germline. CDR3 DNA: TGTGCCAGCCTCGGGACTAGCGGGAGGAGAAGGACGCAGTATTTT. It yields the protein CASLGTSGRRRTQYF. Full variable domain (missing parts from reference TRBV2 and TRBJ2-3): EPEVTQTPSHQVTQMGQEVILRCVPISNHLYFYWYRQILGQKVEFLVSFYNNEISEKSEIFDDQFSVERPDGSNFTLKIRSTKLEDSAMYFCASLGTSGRRRTQYFGPGTRLTVL.

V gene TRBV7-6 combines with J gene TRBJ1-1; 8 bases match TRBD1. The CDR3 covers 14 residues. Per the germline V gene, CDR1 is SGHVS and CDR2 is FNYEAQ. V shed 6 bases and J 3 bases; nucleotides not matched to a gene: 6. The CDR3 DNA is TGTGCCAGCAGTCATACGACAGGGGACACTGAAGCTTTCTTT. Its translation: CASSHTTGDTEAFF.

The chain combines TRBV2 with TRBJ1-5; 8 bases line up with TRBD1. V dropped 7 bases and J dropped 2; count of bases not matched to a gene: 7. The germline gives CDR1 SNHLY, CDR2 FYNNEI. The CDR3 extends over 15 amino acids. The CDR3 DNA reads TGTGCCAGCACCCCGACAGGGGATGGCAATCAGCCCCAGCATTTT. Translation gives CASTPTGDGNQPQHF.

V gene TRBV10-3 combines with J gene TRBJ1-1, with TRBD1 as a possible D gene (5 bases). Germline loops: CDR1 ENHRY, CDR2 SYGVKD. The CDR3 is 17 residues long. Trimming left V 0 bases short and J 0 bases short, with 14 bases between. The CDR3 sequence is CAISESGGINMNTEAFF. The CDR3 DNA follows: TGTGCCATCAGTGAGTCGGGGGGTATTAACATGAACACTGAAGCTTTCTTT.

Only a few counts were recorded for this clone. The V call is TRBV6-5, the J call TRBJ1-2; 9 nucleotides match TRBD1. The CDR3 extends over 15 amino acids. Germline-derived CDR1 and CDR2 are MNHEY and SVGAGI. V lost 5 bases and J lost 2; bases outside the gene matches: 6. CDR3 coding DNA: TGTGCCAGCAGTCAAACGGACAGGGGAAACTATGGCTACACCTTC. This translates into CASSQTDRGNYGYTF.

The CDR3 DNA follows: TGTGCCAGCAGTGCAGGACAGGCAGAGGTTGGCTACACCTTC. Encoded protein: CASSAGQAEVGYTF. The rearrangement uses TRBV6-1 and TRBJ1-2, with TRBD1 identical over 7 bases. CDR1 MNHNS and CDR2 SASEGT come from the germline V gene. V shed 4 bases, J shed 7 bases, and the junction held 9 bases outside the gene matches. The CDR3 extends over 14 amino acids.

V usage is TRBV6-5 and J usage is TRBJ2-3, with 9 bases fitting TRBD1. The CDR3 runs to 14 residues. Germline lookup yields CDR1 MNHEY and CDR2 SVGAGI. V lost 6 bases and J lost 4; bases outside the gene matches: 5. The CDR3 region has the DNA TGTGCCAGCAGAACGACAGGGGGAGCAGATACGCAGTATTTT. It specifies CASRTTGGADTQYF.

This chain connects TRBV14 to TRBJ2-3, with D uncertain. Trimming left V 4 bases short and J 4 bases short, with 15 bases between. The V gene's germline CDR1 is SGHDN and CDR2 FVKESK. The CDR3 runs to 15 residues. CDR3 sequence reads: CASSLHGPRPDTQYF. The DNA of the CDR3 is TGTGCCAGCAGCCTCCACGGTCCCCGCCCAGATACGCAGTATTTT.

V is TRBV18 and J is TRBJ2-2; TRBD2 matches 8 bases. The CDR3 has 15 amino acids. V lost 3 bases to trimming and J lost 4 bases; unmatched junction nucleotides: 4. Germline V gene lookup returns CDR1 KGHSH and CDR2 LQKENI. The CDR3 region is CASSPAGGPTGELFF. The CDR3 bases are TGTGCCAGCTCACCCGCGGGAGGTCCCACCGGGGAGCTGTTTTTT.

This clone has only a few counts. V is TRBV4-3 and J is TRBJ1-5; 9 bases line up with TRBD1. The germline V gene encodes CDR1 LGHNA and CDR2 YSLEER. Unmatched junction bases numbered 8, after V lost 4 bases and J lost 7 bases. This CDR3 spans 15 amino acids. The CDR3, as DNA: TGCGCCAGCAGCCCTCAAACAGGGGGCGGACAGCCCCAGCATTTT. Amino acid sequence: CASSPQTGGGQPQHF.

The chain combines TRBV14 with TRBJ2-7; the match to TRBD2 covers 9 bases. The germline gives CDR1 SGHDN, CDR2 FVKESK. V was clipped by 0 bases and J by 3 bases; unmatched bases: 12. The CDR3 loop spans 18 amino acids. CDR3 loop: CASSQDEFLLAGYYEQYF. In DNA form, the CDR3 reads TGTGCCAGCAGCCAAGATGAATTCTTGCTAGCGGGGTACTACGAGCAGTACTTC.

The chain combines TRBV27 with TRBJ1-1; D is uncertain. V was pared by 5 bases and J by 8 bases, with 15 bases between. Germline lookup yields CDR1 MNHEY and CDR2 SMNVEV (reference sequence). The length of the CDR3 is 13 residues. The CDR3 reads CASSPPGRREAFF. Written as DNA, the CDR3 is TGTGCCAGCAGTCCTCCCGGGAGGCGGGAAGCTTTCTTT.

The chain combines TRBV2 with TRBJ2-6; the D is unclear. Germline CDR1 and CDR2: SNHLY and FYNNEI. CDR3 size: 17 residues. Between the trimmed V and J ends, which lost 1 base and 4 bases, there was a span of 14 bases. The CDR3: CASSEGWSISGANVLTF. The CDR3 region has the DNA TGTGCCAGCAGTGAAGGGTGGTCTATCTCGGGGGCCAACGTCCTGACTTTC.

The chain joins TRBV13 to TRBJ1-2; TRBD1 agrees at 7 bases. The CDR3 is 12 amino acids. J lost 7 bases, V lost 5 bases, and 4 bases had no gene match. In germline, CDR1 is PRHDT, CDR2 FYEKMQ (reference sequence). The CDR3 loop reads CASSRNRGGYTF. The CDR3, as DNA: TGTGCCAGCAGCCGGAACAGGGGTGGCTACACCTTC.

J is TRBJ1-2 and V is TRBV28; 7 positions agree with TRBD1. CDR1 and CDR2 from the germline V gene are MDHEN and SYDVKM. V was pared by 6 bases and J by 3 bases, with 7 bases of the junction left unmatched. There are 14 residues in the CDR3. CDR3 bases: TGTGCCAGCAGCCTGACAGGGACCTACTATGGCTACACCTTC. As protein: CASSLTGTYYGYTF.

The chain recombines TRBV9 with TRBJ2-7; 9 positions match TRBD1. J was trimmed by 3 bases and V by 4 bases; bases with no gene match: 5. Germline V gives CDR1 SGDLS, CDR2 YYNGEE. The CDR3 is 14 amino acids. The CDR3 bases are TGTGCCAGCAGCCCCCGGGACAGGGACTACGAGCAGTACTTC. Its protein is CASSPRDRDYEQYF.

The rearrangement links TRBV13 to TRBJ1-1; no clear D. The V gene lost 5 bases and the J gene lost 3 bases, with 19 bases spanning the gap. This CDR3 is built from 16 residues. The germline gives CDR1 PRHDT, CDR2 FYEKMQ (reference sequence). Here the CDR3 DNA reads TGTGCCAGCAGCCCCAGACTAAAAGGCGGGTACACTGAAGCTTTCTTT. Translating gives CASSPRLKGGYTEAFF.